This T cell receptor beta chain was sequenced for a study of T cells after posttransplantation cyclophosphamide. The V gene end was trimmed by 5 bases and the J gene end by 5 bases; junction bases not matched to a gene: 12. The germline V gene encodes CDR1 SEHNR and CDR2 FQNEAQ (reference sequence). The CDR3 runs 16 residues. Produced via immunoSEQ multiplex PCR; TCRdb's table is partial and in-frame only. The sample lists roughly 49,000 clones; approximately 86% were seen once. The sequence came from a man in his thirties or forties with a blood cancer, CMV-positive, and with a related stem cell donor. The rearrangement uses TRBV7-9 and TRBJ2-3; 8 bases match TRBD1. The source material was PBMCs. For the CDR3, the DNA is TGTGCCAGCAGCCCCGACCCGACAGGGGAGGTAGATACGCAGTATTTT. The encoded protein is CASSPDPTGEVDTQYF.